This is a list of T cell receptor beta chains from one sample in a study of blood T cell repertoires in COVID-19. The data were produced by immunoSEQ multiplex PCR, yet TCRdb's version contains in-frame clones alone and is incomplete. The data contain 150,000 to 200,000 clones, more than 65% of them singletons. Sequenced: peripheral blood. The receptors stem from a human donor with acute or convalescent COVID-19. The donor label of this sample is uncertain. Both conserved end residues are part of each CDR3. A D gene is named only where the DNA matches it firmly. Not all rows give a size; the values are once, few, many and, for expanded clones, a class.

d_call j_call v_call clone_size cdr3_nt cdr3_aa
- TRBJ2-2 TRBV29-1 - TGCAGCGTCCTAAGGGGGGGGACCGGGGAGCTGTTTTTT CSVLRGGTGELFF
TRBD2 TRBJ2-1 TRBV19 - TGTGCCAGTAGTTCCCTAGCGGGGTACATGGATGAGCAGTTCTTC CASSSLAGYMDEQFF
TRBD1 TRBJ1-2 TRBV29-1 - TGCAGCGTTGGGGGTCTGAGGGACAGTTCGGACTCCTACTATGGCTACACCTTC CSVGGLRDSSDSYYGYTF
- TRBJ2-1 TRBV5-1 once TGCGCCAGCAGCCCTAGCGCCCTCCGTTACAATGAGCAGTTCTTC CASSPSALRYNEQFF
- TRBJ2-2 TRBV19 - TGTGCCAGTAGTATGAGGAGAAACACCGGGGAGCTGTTTTTT CASSMRRNTGELFF
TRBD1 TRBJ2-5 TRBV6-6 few TGTGCCAGCAGTTCGGGACAGGGCCTAGAGACCCAGTACTTC CASSSGQGLETQYF
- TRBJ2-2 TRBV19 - TGTGCCAGTAGTCCGCGAGCGGAGGTTGGCGGGGAGCTGTTTTTT CASSPRAEVGGELFF
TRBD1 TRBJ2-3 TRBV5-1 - TGCGCCAGCACCGTCGACAGGGGGCTAGGGGATACGCAGTATTTT CASTVDRGLGDTQYF
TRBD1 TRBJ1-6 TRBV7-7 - TGTGCCAGCAGCCGACCGGGACAGAGCTCCTATAATTCACCCCTCCACTTT CASSRPGQSSYNSPLHF
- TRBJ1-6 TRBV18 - TGTGCCAGCTCCAGGGCAGAGAATTCACCCCTCCACTTT CASSRAENSPLHF
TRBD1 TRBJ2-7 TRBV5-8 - TGTGCCAGCAGCAGAACAGGGGTGAGCCCCTACGAGCAGTACTTC CASSRTGVSPYEQYF
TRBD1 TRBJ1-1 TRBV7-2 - TGTGCCAGCAGCACGGGACAGGAGAACACTGAAGCTTTCTTT CASSTGQENTEAFF
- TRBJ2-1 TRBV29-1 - TGCAGCGTTGTACATTCTCTAGGCAATGAGCAGTTCTTC CSVVHSLGNEQFF
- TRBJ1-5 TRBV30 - TGTGCCTGGAGTGGAGGGTCGAGGCAGCCCCAGCATTTT CAWSGGSRQPQHF
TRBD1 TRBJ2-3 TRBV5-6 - TGTGCCAGCAGCGAAGCGCCGGGACAGGGTTGGGATACGCAGTATTTT CASSEAPGQGWDTQYF
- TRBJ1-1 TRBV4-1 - TGCGCCAGCAGCCAAGTCACTATCAGGGTCACTGAAGCTTTCTTT CASSQVTIRVTEAFF
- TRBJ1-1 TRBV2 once TGTGCCAGCAGCACATACACTGAAGCTTTCTTT CASSTYTEAFF
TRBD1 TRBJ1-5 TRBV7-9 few TGTGCCAGCAGCTTGGATACCGGGACAGGGGTTCATTTT CASSLDTGTGVHF
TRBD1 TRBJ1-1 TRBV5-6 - TGTGCCAGCAGCCGCTTGCAGGGGGCTGATTTAGCTTTCTTT CASSRLQGADLAFF
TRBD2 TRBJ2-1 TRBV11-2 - TGTGCCAGCAGCTTTAGCGGCCTAGCGGGGGGGGAGCAGTTCTTC CASSFSGLAGGEQFF
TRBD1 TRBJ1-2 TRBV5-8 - TGTGCCAGCAGTCTATTCACAGGGGTGCTTAACTATGGCTACACCTTC CASSLFTGVLNYGYTF
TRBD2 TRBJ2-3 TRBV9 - TGTGCCAGCAGCGGACACAGACTAGCGGGAGGAGGGGATACGCAGTATTTT CASSGHRLAGGGDTQYF
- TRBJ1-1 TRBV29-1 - TGCAGCGTTGAACGGGGGAGTACTGAAGCTTTCTTT CSVERGSTEAFF